These T cell receptor beta chains were read from a single sample in a study of blood T cell repertoires in COVID-19. Data came from immunoSEQ multiplex PCR; TCRdb stores just in-frame clones and leaves some out. Of roughly 200,000 clones listed, 65% to 90% are singletons. The sequenced sample was peripheral blood. All receptors come from a man older than 75 with acute or convalescent COVID-19. CDR3s include the opening cysteine and the closing phenylalanine or tryptophan. D genes are given only for firm matches. For some rows the clone size is stated as once, few or many, or as a class when expanded; others skip it.

TRBJ2-7	TRBV5-1	.	TRBD2	CASSPYGGGIPKLSYEQYF	TGCGCCAGCAGCCCCTATGGGGGAGGGATACCAAAGCTCTCCTACGAGCAGTACTTC
TRBJ1-1	TRBV5-4	once	TRBD1	CASSLTGGGTEAFF	TGTGCCAGCAGCTTGACAGGGGGCGGCACTGAAGCTTTCTTT
TRBJ1-4	TRBV19	once	.	CASAKREKLFF	TGTGCCAGTGCGAAACGAGAAAAACTGTTTTTT
TRBJ1-1	TRBV5-1	.	.	CASSLAHINTEAFF	TGCGCCAGCAGCTTGGCCCACATAAACACTGAAGCTTTCTTT
TRBJ1-4	TRBV7-2	.	.	CASSRPNGEKLFF	TGTGCCAGCAGCCGTCCTAACGGTGAAAAACTGTTTTTT
TRBJ1-2	TRBV19	.	TRBD1	CAIADPGGTGYGYTF	TGTGCCATCGCCGACCCAGGGGGCACCGGCTATGGCTACACCTTC
TRBJ2-1	TRBV7-2	.	TRBD2	CASSPLAGGRNEQFF	TGTGCCAGCAGCCCTCTAGCGGGAGGGCGGAATGAGCAGTTCTTC
TRBJ1-6	TRBV6-5	.	TRBD1	CASSNGQGGYSPLHF	TGTGCCAGCAGTAACGGACAGGGGGGGTATTCACCCCTCCACTTT
TRBJ2-1	TRBV5-6	.	TRBD1	CASRSGQGNEQFF	TGTGCCAGCAGATCAGGACAGGGCAATGAGCAGTTCTTC
TRBJ2-5	TRBV28	.	TRBD2	CASSQKGLAGDKTQYF	TGTGCCAGCAGTCAAAAAGGACTAGCGGGAGACAAGACCCAGTACTTC
TRBJ2-2	TRBV28	.	TRBD1	CASSLYFWTGSTGELFF	TGTGCCAGCAGTTTATACTTCTGGACAGGGAGCACCGGGGAGCTGTTTTTT
TRBJ2-7	TRBV6-5	.	TRBD1	CASRGQSYEQYF	TGTGCCAGCAGGGGACAGAGTTACGAGCAGTACTTC
TRBJ1-3	TRBV7-2	.	TRBD1	CASSFQDSGTASSGNTIYF	TGTGCCAGCAGCTTCCAGGATTCGGGGACAGCAAGCTCTGGAAACACCATATATTTT
TRBJ1-5	TRBV19	.	.	CASSITWEPTANQPQHF	TGTGCCAGTAGTATAACCTGGGAGCCTACCGCGAATCAGCCCCAGCATTTT
TRBJ2-7	TRBV27	.	.	CASSLDTGGARYEQYF	TGTGCCAGCAGTTTAGATACGGGTGGGGCCCGTTACGAGCAGTACTTC
TRBJ2-2	TRBV7-6	few	.	CASSFFSDTGAGELFF	TGTGCCAGCAGCTTCTTCTCGGACACCGGAGCAGGGGAGCTGTTTTTT
TRBJ1-6	TRBV7-2	.	.	CASSLAGGGNSPLHF	TGTGCCAGCAGCTTAGCGGGGGGGGGAAATTCACCCCTCCACTTT
TRBJ2-2	TRBV27	.	.	CANGLKFHANTGELFF	TGTGCCAACGGGTTGAAATTTCACGCGAACACCGGGGAGCTGTTTTTT
TRBJ2-5	TRBV9	.	.	CASSPPLYNQETQYF	TGTGCCAGCAGCCCTCCCCTCTATAACCAAGAGACCCAGTACTTC
TRBJ2-1	TRBV24-1	.	.	CATSDMVATSQGTYNEQFF	TGTGCCACCAGTGATATGGTAGCAACCTCCCAAGGAACCTACAATGAGCAGTTCTTC
TRBJ1-2	TRBV7-9	.	TRBD1	CASSTGTVSFYGYTF	TGTGCCAGCAGCACTGGGACAGTCTCTTTCTATGGCTACACCTTC
TRBJ1-3	TRBV27	.	.	CASSSGVGNTIYF	TGTGCCAGCAGTTCAGGGGTCGGAAACACCATATATTTT
TRBJ2-1	TRBV2	.	.	CASSEARVNEQFF	TGTGCCAGCAGTGAAGCGCGGGTCAATGAGCAGTTCTTC
TRBJ1-1	TRBV13	once	TRBD1	CASSSPDRASGEAFF	TGTGCCAGCAGCTCGCCGGACAGGGCTTCGGGTGAAGCTTTCTTT
TRBJ1-2	TRBV19	.	.	CASSGQGGNYGYTF	TGTGCCAGTTCCGGCCAGGGAGGTAACTATGGCTACACCTTC
TRBJ1-2	TRBV10-3	.	.	CAIRRDIGNYGYTF	TGTGCCATCAGACGGGACATAGGTAACTATGGCTACACCTTC
TRBJ2-1	TRBV6-5	.	TRBD2	CASRPGLAYNEQFF	TGTGCCAGCAGGCCGGGACTAGCCTACAATGAGCAGTTCTTC
TRBJ1-5	TRBV16	.	.	CASSRTGNQPQHF	TGTGCCAGCAGCCGGACTGGGAATCAGCCCCAGCATTTT
TRBJ2-7	TRBV7-2	.	.	CASSFSPGAIEQYF	TGTGCCAGCAGCTTTTCTCCAGGGGCGATCGAGCAGTACTTC
TRBJ2-1	TRBV3-1/TRBV3-2	few	.	CASSPTANSYNEQFF	TGTGCCAGCAGCCCGACAGCCAACTCCTACAATGAGCAGTTCTTC
TRBJ1-1	TRBV11-2	.	.	CASSLWETEAFF	TGTGCCAGCAGCTTATGGGAGACTGAAGCTTTCTTT
TRBJ2-5	TRBV29-1	.	TRBD2	CSVDSRLAGGETQYF	TGCAGCGTCGATAGCCGACTAGCCGGGGGGGAGACCCAGTACTTC
TRBJ2-4	TRBV2	.	.	CASSGQGAKNIQYF	TGTGCCAGCAGTGGGCAGGGTGCCAAAAACATTCAGTACTTC
TRBJ2-4	TRBV9	.	TRBD1	CASRQGGGGKNIQYF	TGTGCCAGTCGACAGGGCGGTGGGGGCAAAAACATTCAGTACTTC
TRBJ1-2	TRBV30	.	.	CAWSVGGYGYTF	TGTGCCTGGAGTGTAGGGGGTTATGGCTACACCTTC
TRBJ2-6	TRBV21-1	.	.	CASSKTRGVSGANVLTF	TGTGCCAGCAGCAAAACCCGCGGGGTCTCTGGGGCCAACGTCCTGACTTTC
TRBJ2-1	TRBV9	.	.	CASTPGFSYNEQFF	TGTGCCAGCACCCCAGGATTCTCCTACAATGAGCAGTTCTTC
TRBJ2-3	TRBV6-4	.	.	CASSVLGGVSDTQYF	TGTGCCAGCAGTGTACTAGGGGGGGTCTCAGATACGCAGTATTTT
TRBJ2-1	TRBV7-3	.	TRBD2	CASSVLTSGNNEQFF	TGTGCCAGCAGCGTACTGACTAGCGGGAACAATGAGCAGTTCTTC
TRBJ2-7	TRBV19	.	.	CASKGTDSETYEQYF	TGTGCCAGTAAAGGTACGGACAGCGAAACCTACGAGCAGTACTTC
TRBJ2-3	TRBV7-9	.	TRBD2	CASSTRTSGIEDTQYF	TGTGCCAGCAGCACCCGGACTAGCGGGATCGAAGATACGCAGTATTTT
TRBJ1-3	TRBV6-2/TRBV6-3	.	.	CASSYGRGSGNTIYF	TGTGCCAGCAGTTACGGCCGGGGCTCTGGAAACACCATATATTTT
TRBJ2-3	TRBV7-3	.	.	CASSLKGQGIGVDTQYF	TGTGCCAGCAGCTTAAAGGGGCAGGGAATAGGGGTAGATACGCAGTATTTT
TRBJ2-5	TRBV27	.	TRBD1	CASSLFRGETQYF	TGTGCCAGCAGTTTATTCAGGGGGGAGACCCAGTACTTC
TRBJ1-4	TRBV6-1	.	.	CASSGHSGATNEKLFF	TGTGCCAGCAGTGGCCACTCAGGTGCAACTAATGAAAAACTGTTTTTT
TRBJ1-1	TRBV29-1	.	.	CSVVAGGNTEAFF	TGCAGCGTTGTCGCGGGTGGGAACACTGAAGCTTTCTTT
TRBJ2-3	TRBV9	.	.	CASSVNGIGTDTQYF	TGTGCCAGCAGCGTAAACGGGATTGGCACAGATACGCAGTATTTT
TRBJ2-5	TRBV11-2	.	TRBD2	CASRGWGTSRQETQYF	TGTGCCAGCAGGGGCTGGGGGACTAGCAGACAAGAGACCCAGTACTTC
TRBJ2-7	TRBV6-6	.	TRBD1	CASSYTDRGYEQYF	TGTGCCAGCAGCTATACGGACAGGGGGTACGAGCAGTACTTC
TRBJ1-2	TRBV28	.	TRBD1	CASSAGTEIYYGYTF	TGTGCCAGCAGTGCCGGGACAGAGATTTACTATGGCTACACCTTC
TRBJ1-6	TRBV27	.	TRBD1	CASHPAGTAHSPLHF	TGTGCCAGTCATCCCGCGGGGACAGCCCATTCACCCCTCCACTTT
TRBJ1-5	TRBV28	.	.	CASRLGGTGNQPQHF	TGTGCCAGCAGATTGGGGGGTACGGGCAATCAGCCCCAGCATTTT
TRBJ1-5	TRBV10-3	.	.	CAISDGGSNQPQHF	TGTGCCATCAGTGATGGAGGGAGCAATCAGCCCCAGCATTTT
TRBJ2-7	TRBV5-1	few	TRBD2	CASSVAGPPYEQYF	TGCGCCAGCAGCGTAGCGGGACCGCCCTACGAGCAGTACTTC
TRBJ2-2	TRBV2	once	TRBD2	CASSELAGVIGELFF	TGTGCCAGCAGTGAACTAGCGGGAGTTATCGGGGAGCTGTTTTTT
TRBJ1-1	TRBV9	.	TRBD1	CASKPTGLGSTMNTEAFF	TGTGCCAGCAAACCGACAGGGCTCGGAAGTACTATGAACACTGAAGCTTTCTTT
TRBJ2-5	TRBV7-9	.	TRBD2	CASSLLGLAGGETQYF	TGTGCCAGCAGCCTCCTAGGACTAGCGGGAGGAGAGACCCAGTACTTC
TRBJ2-7	TRBV28	.	TRBD2	CASSPPGGRLIEQYF	TGTGCCAGCAGCCCTCCGGGCGGGAGATTAATCGAGCAGTACTTC
TRBJ1-2	TRBV25-1	.	.	CASRRGYGYTF	TGTGCCAGCAGGAGGGGGTATGGCTACACCTTC
TRBJ2-5	TRBV24-1	.	.	CATSDPLTSAETQYF	TGTGCCACCAGTGATCCACTCACCTCCGCCGAGACCCAGTACTTC